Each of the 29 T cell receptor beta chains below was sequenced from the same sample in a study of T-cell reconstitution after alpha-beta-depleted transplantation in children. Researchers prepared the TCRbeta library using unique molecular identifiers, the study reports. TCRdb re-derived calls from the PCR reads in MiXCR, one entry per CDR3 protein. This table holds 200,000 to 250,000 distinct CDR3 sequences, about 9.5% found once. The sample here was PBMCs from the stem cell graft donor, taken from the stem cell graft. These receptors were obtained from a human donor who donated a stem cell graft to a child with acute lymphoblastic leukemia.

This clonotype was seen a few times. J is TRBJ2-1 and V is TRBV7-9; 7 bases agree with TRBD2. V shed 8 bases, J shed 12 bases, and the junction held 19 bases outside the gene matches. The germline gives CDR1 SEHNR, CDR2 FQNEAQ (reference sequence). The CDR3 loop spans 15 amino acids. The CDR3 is CASYDFPGGPGGQFF. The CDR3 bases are TGTGCCAGCTACGATTTTCCGGGCGGTCCGGGAGGGCAGTTCTTC.

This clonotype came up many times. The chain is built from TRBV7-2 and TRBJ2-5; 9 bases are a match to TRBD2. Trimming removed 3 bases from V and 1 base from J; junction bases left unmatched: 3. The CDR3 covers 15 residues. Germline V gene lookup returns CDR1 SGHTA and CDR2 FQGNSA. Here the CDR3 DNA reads TGTGCCAGCAGCTTTAGCGGGGGAACCCAAGAGACCCAGTACTTC. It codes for CASSFSGGTQETQYF.

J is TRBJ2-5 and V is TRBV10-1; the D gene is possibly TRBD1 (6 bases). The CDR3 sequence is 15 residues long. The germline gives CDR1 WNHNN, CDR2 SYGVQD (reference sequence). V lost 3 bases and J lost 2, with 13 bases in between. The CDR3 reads CASSDFGTKQETQYF. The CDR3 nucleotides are TGCGCCAGCAGTGATTTCGGGACAAAACAAGAGACCCAGTACTTC.

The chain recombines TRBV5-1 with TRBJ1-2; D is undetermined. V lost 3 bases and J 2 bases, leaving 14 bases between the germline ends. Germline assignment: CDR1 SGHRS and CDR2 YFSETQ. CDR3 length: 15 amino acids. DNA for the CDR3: TGCGCCAGCAGCTACCCCCCAGAAGAAAACTATGGCTACACCTTC. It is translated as CASSYPPEENYGYTF.

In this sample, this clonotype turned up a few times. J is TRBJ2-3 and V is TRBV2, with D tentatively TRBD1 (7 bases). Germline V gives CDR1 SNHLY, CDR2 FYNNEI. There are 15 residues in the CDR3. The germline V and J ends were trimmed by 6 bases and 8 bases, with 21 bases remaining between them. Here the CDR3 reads CASSAGQGGLSTQYF. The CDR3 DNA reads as TGTGCCAGCAGCGCAGGGCAGGGGGGCCTATCTACGCAGTATTTT.

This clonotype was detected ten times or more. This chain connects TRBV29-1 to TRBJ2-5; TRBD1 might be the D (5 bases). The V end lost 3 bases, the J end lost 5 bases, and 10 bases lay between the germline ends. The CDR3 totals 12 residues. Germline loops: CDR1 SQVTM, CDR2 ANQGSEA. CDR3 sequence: CSVDVGLETQYF. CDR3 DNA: TGCAGCGTTGACGTGGGGCTTGAGACCCAGTACTTC.

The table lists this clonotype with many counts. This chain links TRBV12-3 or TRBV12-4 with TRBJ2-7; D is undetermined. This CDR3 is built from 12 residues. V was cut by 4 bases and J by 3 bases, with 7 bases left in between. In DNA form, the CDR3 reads TGTGCCAGCAGTTCACCGGGCTACGAGCAGTACTTC. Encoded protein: CASSSPGYEQYF.

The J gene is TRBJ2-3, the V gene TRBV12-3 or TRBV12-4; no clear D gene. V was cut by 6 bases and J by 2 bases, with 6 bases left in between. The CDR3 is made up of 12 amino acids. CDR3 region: CASRYFTDTQYF. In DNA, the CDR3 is TGTGCCAGCAGGTACTTCACAGATACGCAGTATTTT.

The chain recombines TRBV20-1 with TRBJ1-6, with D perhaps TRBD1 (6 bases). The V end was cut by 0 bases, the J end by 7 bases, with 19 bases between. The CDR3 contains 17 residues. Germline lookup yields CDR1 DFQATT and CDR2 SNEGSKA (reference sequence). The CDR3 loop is CSARDVRGQTRNSPLHF. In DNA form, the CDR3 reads TGCAGTGCTAGAGACGTCCGGGGGCAGACGAGGAATTCACCCCTCCACTTT.

For the CDR3, the DNA is TGCAGTGCCGGGACTCAAGGGACTAGTTCTGATACGCAGTATTTT. The encoded protein is CSAGTQGTSSDTQYF. The J gene is TRBJ2-3, the V gene TRBV20-1; 8 positions agree with TRBD2. V shed 6 bases, J shed 6 bases, and the junction held 14 bases outside the gene matches. This CDR3 spans 15 amino acids. Germline values: CDR1 DFQATT, CDR2 SNEGSKA (reference sequence).

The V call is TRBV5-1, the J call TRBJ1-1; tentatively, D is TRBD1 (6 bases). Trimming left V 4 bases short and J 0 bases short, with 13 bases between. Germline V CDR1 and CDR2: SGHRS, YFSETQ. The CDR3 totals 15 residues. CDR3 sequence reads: CASSKLGGMNTEAFF. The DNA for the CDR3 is TGCGCCAGCAGCAAGCTGGGGGGCATGAACACTGAAGCTTTCTTT.

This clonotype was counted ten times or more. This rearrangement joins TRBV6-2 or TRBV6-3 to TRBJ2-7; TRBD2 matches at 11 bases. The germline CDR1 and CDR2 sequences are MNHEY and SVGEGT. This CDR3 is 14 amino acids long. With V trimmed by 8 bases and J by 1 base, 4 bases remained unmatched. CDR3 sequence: CASRRLAGSYEQYF. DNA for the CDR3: TGTGCCAGCCGGAGACTAGCGGGGTCCTACGAGCAGTACTTC.

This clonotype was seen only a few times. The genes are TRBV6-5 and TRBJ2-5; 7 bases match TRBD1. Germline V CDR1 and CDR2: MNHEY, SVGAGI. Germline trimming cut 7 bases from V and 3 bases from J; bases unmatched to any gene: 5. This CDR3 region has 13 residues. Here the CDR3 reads CASTGDREETQYF. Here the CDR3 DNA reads TGTGCCAGCACCGGGGACAGAGAAGAGACCCAGTACTTC.

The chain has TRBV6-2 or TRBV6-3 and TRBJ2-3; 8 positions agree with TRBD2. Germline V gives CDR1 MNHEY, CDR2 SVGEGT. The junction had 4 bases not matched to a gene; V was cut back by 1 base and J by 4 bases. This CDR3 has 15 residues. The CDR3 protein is CASSYLGGGSDTQYF. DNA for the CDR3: TGTGCCAGCAGTTACTTAGGCGGGGGGTCAGATACGCAGTATTTT.

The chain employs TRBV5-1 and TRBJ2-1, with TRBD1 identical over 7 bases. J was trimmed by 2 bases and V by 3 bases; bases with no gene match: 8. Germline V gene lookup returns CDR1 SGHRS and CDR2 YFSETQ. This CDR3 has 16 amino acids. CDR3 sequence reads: CASSYLAQGAYNEQFF. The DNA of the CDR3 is TGCGCCAGCAGCTACCTCGCGCAGGGGGCCTACAATGAGCAGTTCTTC.

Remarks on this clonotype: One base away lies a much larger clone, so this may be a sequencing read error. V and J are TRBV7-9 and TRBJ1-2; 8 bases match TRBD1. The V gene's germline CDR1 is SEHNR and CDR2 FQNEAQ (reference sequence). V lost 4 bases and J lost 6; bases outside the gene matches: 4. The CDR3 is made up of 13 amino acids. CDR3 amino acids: CASSSGQANGYTF. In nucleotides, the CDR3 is TGTGCCAGCAGCTCGGGACAGGCGAATGGCTACACCTTC.

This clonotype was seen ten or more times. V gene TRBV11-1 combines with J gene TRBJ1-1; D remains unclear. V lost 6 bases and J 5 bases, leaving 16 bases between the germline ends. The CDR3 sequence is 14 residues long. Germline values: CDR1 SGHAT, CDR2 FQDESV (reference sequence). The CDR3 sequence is CASSFRQTDTEAFF. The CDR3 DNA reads TGTGCCAGCAGTTTCCGGCAGACGGATACTGAAGCTTTCTTT. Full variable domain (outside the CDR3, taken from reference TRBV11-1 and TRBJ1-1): EAEVAQSPRYKITEKSQAVAFWCDPISGHATLYWYRQILGQGPELLVQFQDESVVDDSQLPKDRFSAERLKGVDSTLKIQPAELGDSAMYLCASSFRQTDTEAFFGQGTRLTVV.

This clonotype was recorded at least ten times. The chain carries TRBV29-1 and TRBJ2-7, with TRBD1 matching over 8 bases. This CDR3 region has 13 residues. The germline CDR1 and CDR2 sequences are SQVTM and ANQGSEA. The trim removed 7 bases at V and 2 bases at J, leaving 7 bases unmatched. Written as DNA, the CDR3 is TGCAGCGCTGGCGGACAGGGAACCTACGAGCAGTACTTC. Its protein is CSAGGQGTYEQYF.

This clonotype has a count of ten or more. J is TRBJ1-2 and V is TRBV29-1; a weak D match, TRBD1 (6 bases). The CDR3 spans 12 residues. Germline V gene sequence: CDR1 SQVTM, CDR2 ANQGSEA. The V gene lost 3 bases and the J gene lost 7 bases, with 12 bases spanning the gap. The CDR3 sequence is CSVELGGPGYTF. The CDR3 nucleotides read TGCAGCGTTGAGTTGGGGGGCCCTGGCTACACCTTC.

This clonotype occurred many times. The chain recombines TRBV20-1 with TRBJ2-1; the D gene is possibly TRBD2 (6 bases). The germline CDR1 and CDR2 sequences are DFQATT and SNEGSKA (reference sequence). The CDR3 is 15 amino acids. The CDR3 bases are TGCTCTAGCGAATCGGTCGCCAGCTCCTACAATGAGCAGTTCTTC. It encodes CSSESVASSYNEQFF.

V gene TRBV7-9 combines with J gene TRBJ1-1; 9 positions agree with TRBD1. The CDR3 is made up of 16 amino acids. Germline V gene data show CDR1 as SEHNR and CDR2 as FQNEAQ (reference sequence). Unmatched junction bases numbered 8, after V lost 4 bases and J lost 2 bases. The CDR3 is CASSSGNRGPNTEAFF. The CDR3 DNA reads TGTGCCAGCAGCTCTGGGAACAGGGGGCCTAACACTGAAGCTTTCTTT.

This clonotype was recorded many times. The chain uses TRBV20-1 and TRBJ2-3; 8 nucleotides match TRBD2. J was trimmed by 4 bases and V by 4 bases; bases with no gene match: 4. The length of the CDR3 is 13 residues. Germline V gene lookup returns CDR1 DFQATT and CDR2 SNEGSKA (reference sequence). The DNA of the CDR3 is TGCAGTGCTATGCCGGGACTAGCAGATACGCAGTATTTT. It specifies CSAMPGLADTQYF.

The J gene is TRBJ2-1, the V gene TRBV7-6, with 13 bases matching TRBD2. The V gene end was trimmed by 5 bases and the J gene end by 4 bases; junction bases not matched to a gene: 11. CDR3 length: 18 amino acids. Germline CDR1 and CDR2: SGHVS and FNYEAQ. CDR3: CASSPRGLAGAAYNEQFF. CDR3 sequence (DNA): TGTGCCAGCAGCCCCCGCGGACTAGCGGGGGCTGCTTACAATGAGCAGTTCTTC.

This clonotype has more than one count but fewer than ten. This chain's CDR3 is CSVLQGAGQPQHF. The CDR3 DNA reads as TGCAGCGTTTTACAGGGGGCAGGTCAGCCCCAGCATTTT. The J gene is TRBJ1-5, the V gene TRBV29-1; 9 bases match TRBD1. Germline lookup yields CDR1 SQVTM and CDR2 ANQGSEA. There are 13 residues in the CDR3. V lost 5 bases, J lost 6 bases, and 5 bases stayed unmatched.

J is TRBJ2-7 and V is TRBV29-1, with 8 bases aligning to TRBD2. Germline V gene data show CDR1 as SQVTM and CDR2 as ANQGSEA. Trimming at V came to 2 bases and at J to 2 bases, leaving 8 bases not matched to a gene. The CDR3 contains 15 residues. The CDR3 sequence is CSVEYRGGRAYEQYF. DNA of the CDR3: TGCAGCGTTGAATATCGGGGGGGGAGAGCCTACGAGCAGTACTTC.

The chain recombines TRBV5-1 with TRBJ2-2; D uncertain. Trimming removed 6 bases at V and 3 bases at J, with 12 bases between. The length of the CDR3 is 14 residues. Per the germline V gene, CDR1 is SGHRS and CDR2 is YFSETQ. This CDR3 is CASTETDYTGELFF. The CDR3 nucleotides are TGCGCCAGCACCGAAACAGATTACACCGGGGAGCTGTTTTTT. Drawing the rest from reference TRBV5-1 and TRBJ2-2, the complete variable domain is KAGVTQTPRYLIKTRGQQVTLSCSPISGHRSVSWYQQTPGQGLQFLFEYFSETQRNKGNFPGRFSGRQFSNSRSEMNVSTLELGDSALYLCASTETDYTGELFFGEGSRLTVL.

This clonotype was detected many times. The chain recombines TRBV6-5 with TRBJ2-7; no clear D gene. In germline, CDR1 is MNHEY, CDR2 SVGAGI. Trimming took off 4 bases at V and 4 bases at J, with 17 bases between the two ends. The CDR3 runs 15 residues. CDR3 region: CASSSIPRLRYEQYF. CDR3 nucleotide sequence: TGTGCCAGCAGTTCTATCCCCAGGTTACGGTACGAGCAGTACTTC.

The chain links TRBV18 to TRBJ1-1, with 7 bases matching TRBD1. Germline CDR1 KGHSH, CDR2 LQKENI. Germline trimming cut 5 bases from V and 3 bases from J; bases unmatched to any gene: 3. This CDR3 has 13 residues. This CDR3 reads CASSYTGDTEAFF. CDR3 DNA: TGTGCCAGCTCATATACAGGGGACACTGAAGCTTTCTTT.

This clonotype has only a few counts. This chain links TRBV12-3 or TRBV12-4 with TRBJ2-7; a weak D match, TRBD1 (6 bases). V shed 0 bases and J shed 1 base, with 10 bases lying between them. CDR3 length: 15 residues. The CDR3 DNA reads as TGTGCCAGCAGTTTAGCTGGGGGCTTTTCCTACGAGCAGTACTTC. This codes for CASSLAGGFSYEQYF.